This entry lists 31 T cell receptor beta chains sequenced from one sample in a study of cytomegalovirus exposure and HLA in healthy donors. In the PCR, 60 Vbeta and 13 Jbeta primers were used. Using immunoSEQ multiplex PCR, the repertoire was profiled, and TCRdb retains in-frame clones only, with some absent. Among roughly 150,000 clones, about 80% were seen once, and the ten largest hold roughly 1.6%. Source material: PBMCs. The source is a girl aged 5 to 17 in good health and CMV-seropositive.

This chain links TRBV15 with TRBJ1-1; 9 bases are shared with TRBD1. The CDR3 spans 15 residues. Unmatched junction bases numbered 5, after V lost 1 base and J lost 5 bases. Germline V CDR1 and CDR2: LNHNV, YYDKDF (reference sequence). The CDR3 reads CATSRAGQGRTEAFF. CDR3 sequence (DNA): TGTGCCACCAGCAGAGCCGGACAGGGGAGGACTGAAGCTTTCTTT.

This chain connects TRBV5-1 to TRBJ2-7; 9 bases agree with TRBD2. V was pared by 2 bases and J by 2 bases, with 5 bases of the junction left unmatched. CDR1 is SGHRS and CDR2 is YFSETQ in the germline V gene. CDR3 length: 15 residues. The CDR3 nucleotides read TGCGCCAGCAGCTTACGACTAGCGGTGACCTACGAGCAGTACTTC. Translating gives CASSLRLAVTYEQYF.

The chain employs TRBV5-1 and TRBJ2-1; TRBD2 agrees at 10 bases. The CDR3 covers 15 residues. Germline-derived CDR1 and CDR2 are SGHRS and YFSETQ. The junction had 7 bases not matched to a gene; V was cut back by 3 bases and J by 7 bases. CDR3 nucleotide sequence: TGCGCCAGCAGCTGGGCTAGCGGGAGAAAGAATGAGCAGTTCTTC. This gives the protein CASSWASGRKNEQFF. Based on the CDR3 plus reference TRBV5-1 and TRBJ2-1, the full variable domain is KAGVTQTPRYLIKTRGQQVTLSCSPISGHRSVSWYQQTPGQGLQFLFEYFSETQRNKGNFPGRFSGRQFSNSRSEMNVSTLELGDSALYLCASSWASGRKNEQFFGPGTRLTVL.

The CDR3 DNA reads as TGCGCCAGCAGCTTGTCAGTTGGGAACACCGGGGAGCTGTTTTTT. Its protein is CASSLSVGNTGELFF. V gene TRBV5-1 combines with J gene TRBJ2-2; D remains ambiguous. Germline V gives CDR1 SGHRS, CDR2 YFSETQ. Trimming took 1 base from V and 1 from J, leaving 8 bases between them. CDR3 length equals 15 residues. Together with reference TRBV5-1 and TRBJ2-2, the CDR3 gives the full variable domain: KAGVTQTPRYLIKTRGQQVTLSCSPISGHRSVSWYQQTPGQGLQFLFEYFSETQRNKGNFPGRFSGRQFSNSRSEMNVSTLELGDSALYLCASSLSVGNTGELFFGEGSRLTVL.

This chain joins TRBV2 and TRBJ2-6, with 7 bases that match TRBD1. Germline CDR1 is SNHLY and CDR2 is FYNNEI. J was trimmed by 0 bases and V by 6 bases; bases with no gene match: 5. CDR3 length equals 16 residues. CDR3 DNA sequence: TGTGCCAGCAGAGAGGGGGCCTACTCTGGGGCCAACGTCCTGACTTTC. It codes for CASREGAYSGANVLTF.

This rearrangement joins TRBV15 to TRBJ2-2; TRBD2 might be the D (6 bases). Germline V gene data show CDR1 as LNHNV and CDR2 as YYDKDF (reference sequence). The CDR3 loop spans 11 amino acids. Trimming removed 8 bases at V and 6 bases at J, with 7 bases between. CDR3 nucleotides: TGTGCCACCCTAGCGTCCGGGGAGCTGTTTTTT. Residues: CATLASGELFF.

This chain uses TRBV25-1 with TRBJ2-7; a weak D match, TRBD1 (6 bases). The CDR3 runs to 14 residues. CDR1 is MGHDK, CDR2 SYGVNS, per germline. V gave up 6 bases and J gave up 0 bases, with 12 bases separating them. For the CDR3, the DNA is TGTGCCAGCAGGCCTCAGGGGAGCTCCTACGAGCAGTACTTC. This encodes CASRPQGSSYEQYF.

The CDR3 is CASSPGQDINEQFF. CDR3 nucleotide sequence: TGCGCCAGCAGCCCTGGACAGGACATCAATGAGCAGTTCTTC. The V gene is TRBV5-1, the J gene TRBJ2-1; TRBD1 agrees at 7 bases. With 4 bases clipped from V and 6 bases from J, the junction kept 7 bases outside the gene matches. The CDR3 contains 14 residues. Germline assignment: CDR1 SGHRS and CDR2 YFSETQ.

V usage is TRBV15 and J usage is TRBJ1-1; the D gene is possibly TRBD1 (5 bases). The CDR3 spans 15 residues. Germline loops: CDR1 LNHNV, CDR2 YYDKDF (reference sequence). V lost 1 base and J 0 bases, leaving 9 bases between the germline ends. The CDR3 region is CATSRVAGLNTEAFF. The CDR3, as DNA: TGTGCCACCAGCAGAGTCGCAGGGTTGAACACTGAAGCTTTCTTT. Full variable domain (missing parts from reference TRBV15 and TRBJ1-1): DAMVIQNPRYQVTQFGKPVTLSCSQTLNHNVMYWYQQKSSQAPKLLFHYYDKDFNNEADTPDNFQSRRPNTSFCFLDIRSPGLGDTAMYLCATSRVAGLNTEAFFGQGTRLTVV.

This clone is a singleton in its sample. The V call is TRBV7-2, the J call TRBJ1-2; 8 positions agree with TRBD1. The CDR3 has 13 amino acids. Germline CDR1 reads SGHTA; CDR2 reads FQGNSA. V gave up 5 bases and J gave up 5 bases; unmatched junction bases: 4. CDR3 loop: CASSRDRQYGYTF. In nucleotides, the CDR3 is TGTGCCAGCAGCCGGGACAGGCAATATGGCTACACCTTC. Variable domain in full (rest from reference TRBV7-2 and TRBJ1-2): GAGVSQSPSNKVTEKGKDVELRCDPISGHTALYWYRQSLGQGLEFLIYFQGNSAPDKSGLPSDRFSAERTGGSVSTLTIQRTQQEDSAVYLCASSRDRQYGYTFGSGTRLTVV.

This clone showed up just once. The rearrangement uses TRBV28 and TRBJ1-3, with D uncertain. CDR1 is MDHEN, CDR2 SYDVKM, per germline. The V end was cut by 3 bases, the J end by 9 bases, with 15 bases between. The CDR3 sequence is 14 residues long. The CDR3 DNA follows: TGTGCCAGCAGTTTGCGGGAGGCCTGGGGCACCATATATTTT. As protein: CASSLREAWGTIYF.

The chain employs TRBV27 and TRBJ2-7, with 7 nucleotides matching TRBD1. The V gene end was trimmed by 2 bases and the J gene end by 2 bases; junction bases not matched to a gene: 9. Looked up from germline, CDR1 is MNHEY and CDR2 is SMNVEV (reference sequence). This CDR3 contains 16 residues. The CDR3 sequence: CASSLNGRGSAYEQYF. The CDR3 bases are TGTGCCAGCAGTTTAAACGGCAGGGGGTCGGCCTACGAGCAGTACTTC.

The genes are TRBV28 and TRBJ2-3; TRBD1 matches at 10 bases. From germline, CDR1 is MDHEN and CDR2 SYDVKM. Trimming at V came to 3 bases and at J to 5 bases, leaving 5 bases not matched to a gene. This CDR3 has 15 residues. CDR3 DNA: TGTGCCAGCAGTTTTGGGGACAGGGGTGGAGATACGCAGTATTTT. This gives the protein CASSFGDRGGDTQYF.

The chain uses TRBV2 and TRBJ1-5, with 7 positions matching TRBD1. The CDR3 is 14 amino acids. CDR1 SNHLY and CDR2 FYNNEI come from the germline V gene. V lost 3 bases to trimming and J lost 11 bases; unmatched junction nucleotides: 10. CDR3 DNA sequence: TGTGCCAGCAGTGATGTGGACAGGCACACAGCCCAGCATTTT. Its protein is CASSDVDRHTAQHF.

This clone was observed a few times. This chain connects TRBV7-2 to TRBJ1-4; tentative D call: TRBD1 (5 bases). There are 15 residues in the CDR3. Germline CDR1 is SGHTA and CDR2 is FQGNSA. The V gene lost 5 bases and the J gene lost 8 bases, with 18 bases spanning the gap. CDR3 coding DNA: TGTGCCAGCAGCCGCTTCAGGGAGGCGGGGGAAAAACTGTTTTTT. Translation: CASSRFREAGEKLFF.

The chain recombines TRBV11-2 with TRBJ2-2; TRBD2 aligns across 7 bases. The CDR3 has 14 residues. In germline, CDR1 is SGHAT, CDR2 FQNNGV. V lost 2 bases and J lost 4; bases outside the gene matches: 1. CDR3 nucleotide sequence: TGTGCCAGCAGCTTATTAGCGGGCACCGGGGAGCTGTTTTTT. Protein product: CASSLLAGTGELFF.

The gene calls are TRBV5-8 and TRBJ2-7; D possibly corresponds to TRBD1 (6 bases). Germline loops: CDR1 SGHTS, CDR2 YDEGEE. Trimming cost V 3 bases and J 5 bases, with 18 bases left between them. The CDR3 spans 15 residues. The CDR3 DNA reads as TGTGCCAGCAGCTACTCACCCAACAGGGTCCACGAGCAGTACTTC. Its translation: CASSYSPNRVHEQYF.

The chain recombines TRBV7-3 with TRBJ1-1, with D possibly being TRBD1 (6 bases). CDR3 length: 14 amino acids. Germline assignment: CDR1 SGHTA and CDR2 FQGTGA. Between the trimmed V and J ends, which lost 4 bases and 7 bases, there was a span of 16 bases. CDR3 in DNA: TGTGCCAGCAGCTCGACAGGTCCCCGGGATGAAGCTTTCTTT. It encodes CASSSTGPRDEAFF.

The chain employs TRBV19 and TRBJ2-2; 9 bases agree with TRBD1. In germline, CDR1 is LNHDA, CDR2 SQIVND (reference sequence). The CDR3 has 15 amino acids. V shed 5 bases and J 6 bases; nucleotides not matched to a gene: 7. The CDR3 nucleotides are TGTGCCAGTAGTCTAGGGACAGGGTGGCCCGGGGAGCTGTTTTTT. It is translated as CASSLGTGWPGELFF.

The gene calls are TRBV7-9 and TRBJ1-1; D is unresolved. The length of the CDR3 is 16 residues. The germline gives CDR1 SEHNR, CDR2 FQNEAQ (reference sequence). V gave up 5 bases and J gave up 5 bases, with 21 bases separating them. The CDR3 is CASSLSGSRGGTEAFF. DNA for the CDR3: TGTGCCAGCAGCCTATCGGGCAGTCGGGGTGGGACTGAAGCTTTCTTT.

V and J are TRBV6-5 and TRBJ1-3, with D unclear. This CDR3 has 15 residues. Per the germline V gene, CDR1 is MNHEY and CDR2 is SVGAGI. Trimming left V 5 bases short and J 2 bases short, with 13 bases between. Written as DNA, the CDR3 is TGTGCCAGCAGTATGCGCGAGGGCCCTGGAAACACCATATATTTT. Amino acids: CASSMREGPGNTIYF.

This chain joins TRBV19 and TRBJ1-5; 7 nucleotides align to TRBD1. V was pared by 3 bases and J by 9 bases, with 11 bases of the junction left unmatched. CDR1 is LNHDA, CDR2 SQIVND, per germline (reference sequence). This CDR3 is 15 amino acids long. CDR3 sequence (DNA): TGTGCCAGTAGTATTGACAGGGCACTGATATGGCCCCAGCATTTT. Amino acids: CASSIDRALIWPQHF.

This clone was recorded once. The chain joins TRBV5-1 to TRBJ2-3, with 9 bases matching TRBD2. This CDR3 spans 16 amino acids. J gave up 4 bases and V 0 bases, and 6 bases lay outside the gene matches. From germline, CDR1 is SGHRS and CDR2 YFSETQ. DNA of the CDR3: TGCGCCAGCAGCTTGGATAGCGGGAGTGTCGCAGATACGCAGTATTTT. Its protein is CASSLDSGSVADTQYF.

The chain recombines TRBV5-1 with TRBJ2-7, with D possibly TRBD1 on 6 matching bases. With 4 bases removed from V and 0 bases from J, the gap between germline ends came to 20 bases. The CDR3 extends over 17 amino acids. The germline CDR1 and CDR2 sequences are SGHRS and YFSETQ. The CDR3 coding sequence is TGCGCCAGCAGCGTACGACAGGCGTCCTCCCACTCCTACGAGCAGTACTTC. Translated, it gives CASSVRQASSHSYEQYF.

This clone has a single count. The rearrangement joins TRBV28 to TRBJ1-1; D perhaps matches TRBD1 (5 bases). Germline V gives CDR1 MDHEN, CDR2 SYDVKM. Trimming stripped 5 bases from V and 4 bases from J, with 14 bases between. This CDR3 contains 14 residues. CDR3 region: CASSPTWDFTEAFF. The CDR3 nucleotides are TGTGCCAGCAGTCCGACCTGGGACTTCACTGAAGCTTTCTTT.

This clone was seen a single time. CDR3 in amino acids: CASSLVAGNYEQYF. The DNA for the CDR3 is TGTGCCAGCAGCTTGGTGGCGGGAAACTACGAGCAGTACTTC. This chain connects TRBV5-6 to TRBJ2-7; D possibly corresponds to TRBD2 (6 bases). There are 14 residues in the CDR3. Trimming removed 0 bases from V and 3 bases from J, with 10 bases in between. Germline CDR1 and CDR2: SGHDT and YYEEEE.

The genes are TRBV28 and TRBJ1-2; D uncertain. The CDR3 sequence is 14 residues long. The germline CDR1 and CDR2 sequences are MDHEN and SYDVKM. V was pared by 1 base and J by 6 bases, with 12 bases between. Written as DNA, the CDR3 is TGTGCCAGCAGTTTATCGGCGGCGCACCATGGCTACACCTTC. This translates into CASSLSAAHHGYTF.

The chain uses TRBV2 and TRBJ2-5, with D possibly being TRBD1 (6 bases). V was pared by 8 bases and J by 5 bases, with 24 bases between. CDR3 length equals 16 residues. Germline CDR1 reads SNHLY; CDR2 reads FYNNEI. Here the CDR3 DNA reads TGTGCCAGCGTGCTGGGTGGGCAGGGGATCTGGGAGACCCAGTACTTC. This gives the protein CASVLGGQGIWETQYF.

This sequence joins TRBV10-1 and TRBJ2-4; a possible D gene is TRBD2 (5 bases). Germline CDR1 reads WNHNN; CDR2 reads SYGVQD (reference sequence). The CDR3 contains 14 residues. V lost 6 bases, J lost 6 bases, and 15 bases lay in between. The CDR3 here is CASSPDLPLNIQYF. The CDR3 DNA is TGCGCCAGCAGCCCGGACTTACCGCTAAACATTCAGTACTTC.

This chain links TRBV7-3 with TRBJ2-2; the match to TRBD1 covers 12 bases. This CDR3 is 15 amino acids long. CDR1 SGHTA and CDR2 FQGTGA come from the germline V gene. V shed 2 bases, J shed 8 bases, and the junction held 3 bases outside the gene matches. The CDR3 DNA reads TGTGCCAGCAGCTTACTGGGACAGGGGGCAGGGGAGCTGTTTTTT. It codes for CASSLLGQGAGELFF.

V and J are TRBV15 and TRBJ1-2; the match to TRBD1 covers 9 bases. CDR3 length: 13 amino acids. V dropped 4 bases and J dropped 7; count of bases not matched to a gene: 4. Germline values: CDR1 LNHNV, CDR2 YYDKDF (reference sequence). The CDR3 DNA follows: TGTGCCACCAGCACCGGGACAGGGCGTGGCTACACCTTC. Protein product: CATSTGTGRGYTF.